This T cell receptor beta chain was captured in a study of T cell repertoires and HLA-DP antigens. TCRdb keeps only in-frame clones here, not all; method: immunoSEQ multiplex PCR. The table lists 55,000 to 80,000 clones, around 80% of them singletons. Turning to this clone: Its antigen remains unknown.

The CDR3 consists of 14 residues. V lost 10 bases to trimming and J lost 3 bases, with 15 bases between them. Germline CDR1 SNHLY, CDR2 FYNNEI. The chain combines TRBV2 with TRBJ1-4; D may be TRBD1 (5 bases). The sequence derives from a man in his sixties in good health and CMV-seronegative. Sequencing input: CD4+ T cells from PBMCs. CDR3: CATSIGGANEKLFF. In DNA form, the CDR3 reads TGTGCCACCTCGATTGGGGGGGCTAATGAAAAACTGTTTTTT.